A single sample gave rise to the 24 T cell receptor beta chains below, sequenced in a study of control samples from healthy donors and cancer patients. Some clones are missing from TCRdb's copy, which holds only in-frame ones; the method was immunoSEQ multiplex PCR. The sample includes approximately 86,000 clones, approximately 89% of them seen just once. The source material was blood. The source is a man aged 25 to 40 in good health.

This clone has just a few counts. The V call is TRBV18, the J call TRBJ1-3; D is unclear. There are 13 residues in the CDR3. V was clipped by 1 base and J by 4 bases, with 5 bases between them. The germline V gene has CDR1 KGHSH and CDR2 LQKENI. CDR3: CASSPQGGNTIYF. The CDR3 coding sequence is TGTGCCAGCTCACCACAGGGAGGAAACACCATATATTTT.

Concerning this clone itself: The same CDR3 is also encoded by other DNA sequences in this sample. In DNA, the CDR3 is TGCGCCAGCAGCTTGGCCGGGAATCAGCCCCAGCATTTT. This gives the protein CASSLAGNQPQHF. The V call is TRBV5-1, the J call TRBJ1-5, with D uncertain. Germline CDR1 SGHRS, CDR2 YFSETQ. The CDR3 extends over 13 amino acids. V lost 0 bases, J lost 4 bases, and 5 bases lay in between. Full variable domain (missing parts from reference TRBV5-1 and TRBJ1-5): KAGVTQTPRYLIKTRGQQVTLSCSPISGHRSVSWYQQTPGQGLQFLFEYFSETQRNKGNFPGRFSGRQFSNSRSEMNVSTLELGDSALYLCASSLAGNQPQHFGDGTRLSIL.

V gene TRBV6-4 combines with J gene TRBJ2-3; D is possibly TRBD1 (5 bases). Germline assignment: CDR1 MRHNA and CDR2 SNTAGT. The CDR3 is made up of 14 amino acids. V shed 2 bases and J shed 6 bases, with 12 bases lying between them. The CDR3 spells CASSDRGLDDTQYF. The CDR3 DNA reads as TGTGCCAGCAGTGACAGGGGTCTAGACGATACGCAGTATTTT.

The rearrangement joins TRBV4-1 to TRBJ1-1; D possibly corresponds to TRBD1 (5 bases). The V gene's germline CDR1 is MGHRA and CDR2 YSYEKL. Trimming cost V 1 base and J 1 base, with 13 bases left between them. There are 16 residues in the CDR3. CDR3 residues: CASSQVVTGGNTEAFF. CDR3 DNA sequence: TGCGCCAGCAGCCAAGTGGTTACAGGCGGGAACACTGAAGCTTTCTTT.

The chain carries TRBV5-4 and TRBJ2-3; no clear D. The CDR3 totals 12 residues. Germline CDR1 and CDR2: SGHNT and YYREEE (reference sequence). Trimming cost V 4 bases and J 3 bases, with 6 bases left between them. The CDR3 loop is CASSNLTDTQYF. DNA for the CDR3: TGTGCCAGCAGCAACTTAACAGATACGCAGTATTTT.

J is TRBJ2-1 and V is TRBV19; 7 bases map to TRBD1. The CDR3 consists of 15 residues. Germline trimming cut 6 bases from V and 3 bases from J; bases unmatched to any gene: 8. The germline V gene has CDR1 LNHDA and CDR2 SQIVND (reference sequence). CDR3 DNA sequence: TGTGCCAGTAGCCCCAGGGGACAGATCTACAATGAGCAGTTCTTC. It codes for CASSPRGQIYNEQFF. Full variable domain (outside the CDR3, taken from reference TRBV19 and TRBJ2-1): DGGITQSPKYLFRKEGQNVTLSCEQNLNHDAMYWYRQDPGQGLRLIYYSQIVNDFQKGDIAEGYSVSREKKESFPLTVTSAQKNPTAFYLCASSPRGQIYNEQFFGPGTRLTVL.

V usage is TRBV2 and J usage is TRBJ2-2; the match to TRBD2 covers 7 bases. The junction had 3 bases not matched to a gene; V was cut back by 8 bases and J by 0 bases. Germline lookup yields CDR1 SNHLY and CDR2 FYNNEI. CDR3 length: 14 residues. CDR3 coding DNA: TGTGCCAGCTGCGGGACTACGAACACCGGGGAGCTGTTTTTT. Translation gives CASCGTTNTGELFF.

The J gene is TRBJ1-2, the V gene TRBV15; D remains unclear. V lost 0 bases, J lost 3 bases, and 11 bases lay in between. Germline V gives CDR1 LNHNV, CDR2 YYDKDF (reference sequence). The length of the CDR3 is 15 residues. In DNA form, the CDR3 reads TGTGCCACCAGCAGAGATCCGAATACTGACTATGGCTACACCTTC. It translates to CATSRDPNTDYGYTF. Based on the CDR3 plus reference TRBV15 and TRBJ1-2, the full variable domain is DAMVIQNPRYQVTQFGKPVTLSCSQTLNHNVMYWYQQKSSQAPKLLFHYYDKDFNNEADTPDNFQSRRPNTSFCFLDIRSPGLGDTAMYLCATSRDPNTDYGYTFGSGTRLTVV.

V usage is TRBV19 and J usage is TRBJ2-1; D uncertain. The germline V and J ends were trimmed by 1 base and 9 bases, with 10 bases remaining between them. Looked up from germline, CDR1 is LNHDA and CDR2 is SQIVND (reference sequence). This CDR3 is built from 13 residues. CDR3: CASSIGGPGEQFF. CDR3 coding DNA: TGTGCCAGTAGTATAGGCGGCCCCGGTGAGCAGTTCTTC.

The V and J genes are TRBV28 and TRBJ2-1, with 8 bases lining up with TRBD2. The CDR3 contains 15 residues. Germline values: CDR1 MDHEN, CDR2 SYDVKM. J lost 9 bases, V lost 5 bases, and 12 bases had no gene match. Here the CDR3 reads CASSPPRAGGIEQFF. The DNA for the CDR3 is TGTGCCAGCAGTCCCCCCCGGGCGGGGGGAATTGAGCAGTTCTTC.

This CDR3 reads CASTPAGGVANTGELFF. CDR3 DNA: TGTGCCAGCACCCCCGCCGGGGGAGTCGCGAACACCGGGGAGCTGTTTTTT. J is TRBJ2-2 and V is TRBV7-9; possible D gene TRBD2, 6 bases. Trimming removed 7 bases at V and 0 bases at J, with 18 bases between. Germline lookup yields CDR1 SEHNR and CDR2 FQNEAQ (reference sequence). The CDR3 contains 17 residues.

This clone was observed a single time. The rearrangement joins TRBV27 to TRBJ2-7; D ambiguous. This CDR3 has 13 amino acids. Between the trimmed V and J ends, which lost 5 bases and 3 bases, there was a span of 11 bases. Germline V gene data show CDR1 as MNHEY and CDR2 as SMNVEV (reference sequence). This CDR3 reads CASSQGPIYEQYF. In DNA form, the CDR3 reads TGTGCCAGCAGTCAAGGCCCCATCTACGAGCAGTACTTC.

The chain uses TRBV21-1 and TRBJ2-7; the D call of TRBD1 is as the table states it, not checked on the DNA. TRBV21-1 is a listed pseudogene. This CDR3 has 13 residues. The CDR3 protein is CASRDRGLYEQYF. CDR3 DNA: TGTGCCAGTCGGGACAGGGGATTATACGAGCAGTACTTC.

V is TRBV5-1 and J is TRBJ1-2; D unresolved. This CDR3 is built from 14 residues. Trimming removed 0 bases at V and 4 bases at J, with 10 bases between. The germline gives CDR1 SGHRS, CDR2 YFSETQ. This CDR3 reads CASSLGVGGYGYTF. CDR3 DNA sequence: TGCGCCAGCAGCTTGGGGGTAGGCGGCTATGGCTACACCTTC. Based on the CDR3 plus reference TRBV5-1 and TRBJ1-2, the full variable domain is KAGVTQTPRYLIKTRGQQVTLSCSPISGHRSVSWYQQTPGQGLQFLFEYFSETQRNKGNFPGRFSGRQFSNSRSEMNVSTLELGDSALYLCASSLGVGGYGYTFGSGTRLTVV.

V gene TRBV21-1 combines with J gene TRBJ2-1. TRBV21-1 is a documented pseudogene. The CDR3 runs to 12 residues. The CDR3 DNA follows: TGTGCCAGCAGCAAAGACTACAATGAGCAGTTCTTC. Encoded protein: CASSKDYNEQFF.

V gene TRBV27 combines with J gene TRBJ1-2, with 9 bases matching TRBD1. V gave up 0 bases and J gave up 8 bases; unmatched junction bases: 10. CDR3 length: 16 amino acids. CDR1 and CDR2 from the germline V gene are MNHEY and SMNVEV (reference sequence). The CDR3 is CASSLSRTSTGGGYTF. CDR3 bases: TGTGCCAGCAGTTTATCGCGGACTTCGACAGGGGGAGGCTACACCTTC.

The sample holds one count of this clone. This chain joins TRBV9 and TRBJ2-7, with D unresolved. V was shortened by 0 bases and J by 5 bases, with 12 bases between the two germline ends. This CDR3 spans 14 amino acids. Per the germline V gene, CDR1 is SGDLS and CDR2 is YYNGEE. The CDR3 protein is CASSVAETRHEQYV. The CDR3 nucleotides are TGTGCCAGCAGCGTAGCGGAGACAAGACACGAGCAGTACGTC.

The CDR3 region is CASSLPGNGYTF. In DNA form, the CDR3 reads TGCGCCAGCAGCTTGCCCGGGAATGGCTACACCTTC. The chain has TRBV5-1 and TRBJ1-2; D remains unclear. Germline values: CDR1 SGHRS, CDR2 YFSETQ. Trimming cost V 1 base and J 6 bases, with 7 bases left between them. This CDR3 has 12 amino acids.

The V and J genes are TRBV30 and TRBJ2-2; 9 nucleotides match TRBD2. Germline loops: CDR1 GTSNPN, CDR2 SVGIG (reference sequence). The ends lost 0 bases at V and 6 bases at J; junction bases unmatched: 5. This CDR3 is built from 15 residues. The CDR3 protein is CAWSVRTSDSGELFF. In nucleotides, the CDR3 is TGTGCCTGGAGTGTACGGACTAGCGATTCCGGGGAGCTGTTTTTT.

V usage is TRBV28 and J usage is TRBJ1-2; D is unresolved. Germline V gene lookup returns CDR1 MDHEN and CDR2 SYDVKM. Trimming took off 4 bases at V and 6 bases at J, with 9 bases between the two ends. The CDR3 runs to 12 residues. The CDR3 nucleotides are TGTGCCAGCAGTTCGTTCGGGAATGGCTACACCTTC. Residues: CASSSFGNGYTF.

The genes are TRBV7-2 and TRBJ2-2; D is possibly TRBD2 (6 bases). The germline V and J ends were trimmed by 5 bases and 8 bases, with 12 bases remaining between them. CDR3 length: 13 amino acids. Germline-derived CDR1 and CDR2 are SGHTA and FQGNSA. In DNA form, the CDR3 reads TGTGCCAGCAGCCCGGGGACTGGTGGGGAGCTGTTTTTT. Translating gives CASSPGTGGELFF. Filled out from reference TRBV7-2 and TRBJ2-2, the complete variable domain reads GAGVSQSPSNKVTEKGKDVELRCDPISGHTALYWYRQSLGQGLEFLIYFQGNSAPDKSGLPSDRFSAERTGGSVSTLTIQRTQQEDSAVYLCASSPGTGGELFFGEGSRLTVL.

Only a few counts were recorded for this clone. The rearrangement joins TRBV7-8 to TRBJ2-7; TRBD1 aligns across 8 bases. The CDR3 runs 13 residues. Looked up from germline, CDR1 is SGHVS and CDR2 is FQNEAQ. The V and J ends lost 5 bases and 4 bases, in that order; junction bases with no gene match: 4. The CDR3 coding sequence is TGTGCCAGCAGCAGCGACAGGGGATACGAGCAGTACGTC. It codes for CASSSDRGYEQYV.

The CDR3: CASSRRGRGYTEAFF. CDR3 coding DNA: TGTGCCAGCAGCAGAAGGGGGCGCGGGTACACTGAAGCTTTCTTT. This sequence joins TRBV5-8 and TRBJ1-1; 7 nucleotides align to TRBD1. Germline-derived CDR1 and CDR2 are SGHTS and YDEGEE. V dropped 4 bases and J dropped 3; count of bases not matched to a gene: 9. The CDR3 contains 15 residues.

This clone showed up just once. The rearrangement joins TRBV7-6 to TRBJ2-3; D uncertain. In germline, CDR1 is SGHVS, CDR2 FNYEAQ. With 5 bases removed from V and 3 bases from J, the gap between germline ends came to 6 bases. The CDR3 is 12 amino acids. The CDR3 coding sequence is TGTGCCAGCAGCCCCGGAACAGATACGCAGTATTTT. This sequence encodes CASSPGTDTQYF.